This T cell receptor beta chain came from a study of cytomegalovirus exposure and HLA in healthy donors. Across the whole study: Within the Caucasian-associated ancestry cluster were roughly 81% of the 300 to 450 genotyped donors.

Study conclusions and caveats: Earlier analysis found most TCR beta V segments productive about 87% or about 30% of the time. Cytomegalovirus status, reportedly, was diagnosed with high specificity and sensitivity by the classifier.

With 3 bases removed from V and 1 base from J, the gap between germline ends came to 5 bases. Germline CDR1 is MGHRA and CDR2 is YSYEKL. The length of the CDR3 is 13 residues. This clone was recorded once. The antigen remains undetermined. Use of 60 Vbeta and 13 Jbeta primers characterized the PCR. Sequenced by immunoSEQ multiplex PCR; TCRdb stores in-frame clones only, minus some. The profile covers tens of thousands of clones, with about three quarters appearing a single time and 12% taken by the ten largest. Sequencing input: PBMCs. V usage is TRBV4-1 and J usage is TRBJ2-3; no reliable D call. The receptor comes from a woman aged 35 to 49 in good health and CMV-seropositive. Here the CDR3 reads CASSQSGTDTQYF. DNA of the CDR3: TGCGCCAGCAGCCAGAGCGGCACAGATACGCAGTATTTT.